The sequence of this TCR beta chain was determined in a study of cytomegalovirus exposure and HLA in healthy donors. General observations from the study: Most observed TCR sequences were rare, whereas some public TCRs were detected in many donors.

Trimming took 5 bases from V and 2 from J; bases not matched to a gene: 13. Germline values: CDR1 SGDLS, CDR2 YYNGEE. CDR3 length: 17 residues. This clone was seen only once. No antigen is known for it. Vbeta (60) and Jbeta (13) primers were used in the PCR. TCRdb's table, derived via immunoSEQ multiplex PCR, lists solely in-frame clones and lacks some. Of 150,000 to 200,000 clones listed, approximately 80% were seen once; the top ten hold around 1.9%. This receptor was obtained from a woman in her 30s in good health and CMV-seronegative. Sequences were obtained from PBMCs. The chain employs TRBV9 and TRBJ1-5, with 7 bases matching TRBD1. The CDR3 DNA reads as TGTGCCAGCAGAGCAGGGGGTAGTGAGGTTGGCAATCAGCCCCAGCATTTT. This codes for CASRAGGSEVGNQPQHF.